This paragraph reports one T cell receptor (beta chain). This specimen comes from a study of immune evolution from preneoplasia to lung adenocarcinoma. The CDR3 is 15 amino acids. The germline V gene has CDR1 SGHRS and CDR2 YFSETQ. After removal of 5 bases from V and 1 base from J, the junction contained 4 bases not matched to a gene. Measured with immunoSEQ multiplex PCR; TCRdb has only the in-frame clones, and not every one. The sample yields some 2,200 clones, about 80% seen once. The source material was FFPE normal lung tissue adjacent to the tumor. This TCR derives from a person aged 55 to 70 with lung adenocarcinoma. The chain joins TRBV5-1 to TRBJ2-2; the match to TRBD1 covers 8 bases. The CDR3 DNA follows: TGCGCCAGCAGTTCTGGACAGGGGAACACCGGGGAGCTGTTTTTT. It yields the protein CASSSGQGNTGELFF.